Below, 17 T cell receptor beta chains from the same sample are listed, as sequenced in a study of blood T cell repertoires in COVID-19. The assay was immunoSEQ multiplex PCR, and TCRdb's table has in-frame clones only and misses some. This sample has 50,000 or so clones, with 80% to 90% found just once. Sequencing was carried out using peripheral blood. The source of these receptors is a man in his 70s with acute or convalescent COVID-19.

This rearrangement joins TRBV9 to TRBJ1-1, with D perhaps TRBD1 (5 bases). Germline-derived CDR1 and CDR2 are SGDLS and YYNGEE. The V and J ends lost 3 bases and 7 bases respectively, with 13 bases between them. This CDR3 has 13 amino acids. The CDR3 DNA sequence: TGTGCCAGCAGCGAACCAGGGCGGATTGAAGCTTTCTTT. This gives the protein CASSEPGRIEAFF.

This chain uses TRBV7-2 with TRBJ2-5; 8 nucleotides match TRBD2. The CDR3 is 16 amino acids. After removal of 5 bases from V and 6 bases from J, the junction contained 14 bases not matched to a gene. Germline assignment: CDR1 SGHTA and CDR2 FQGNSA. The CDR3 region has the DNA TGTGCCAGCAGCGGGGACGGGACTAGGAAATCAAAGACCCAGTACTTC. Its protein product is CASSGDGTRKSKTQYF.

The rearrangement joins TRBV3-1 (or the pseudogene TRBV3-2) to TRBJ1-4; D remains unclear. The V end lost 0 bases, the J end lost 8 bases, and 10 bases lay between the germline ends. Germline V CDR1 and CDR2: LGHDT, YNNKEL (reference sequence). The CDR3 contains 14 residues. The CDR3 loop reads CASSQDRWSEKLFF. CDR3 DNA sequence: TGTGCCAGCAGCCAAGATCGGTGGAGCGAAAAACTGTTTTTT.

V gene TRBV24-1 combines with J gene TRBJ1-1; D might be TRBD1 (5 bases). CDR1 is KGHDR and CDR2 is SFDVKD in the germline V gene. V lost 4 bases and J 3 bases, leaving 11 bases between the germline ends. This CDR3 is built from 14 residues. CDR3 nucleotides: TGTGCCACCAGTGAGGCAGGGATGTACACTGAAGCTTTCTTT. Translation: CATSEAGMYTEAFF.

The chain recombines TRBV5-1 with TRBJ2-3; tentatively, D is TRBD1 (7 bases). There are 17 residues in the CDR3. V was pared by 0 bases and J by 3 bases, with 17 bases between. CDR1 SGHRS and CDR2 YFSETQ come from the germline V gene. CDR3 sequence reads: CASSLAEAGGGTDTQYF. The CDR3 bases are TGCGCCAGCAGCTTGGCCGAAGCAGGGGGAGGTACAGATACGCAGTATTTT. Full variable domain (rest looked up from reference TRBV5-1 and TRBJ2-3): KAGVTQTPRYLIKTRGQQVTLSCSPISGHRSVSWYQQTPGQGLQFLFEYFSETQRNKGNFPGRFSGRQFSNSRSEMNVSTLELGDSALYLCASSLAEAGGGTDTQYFGPGTRLTVL.

V gene TRBV5-1 combines with J gene TRBJ1-4; tentative D call: TRBD1 (6 bases). CDR1 is SGHRS, CDR2 YFSETQ, per germline. V lost 4 bases and J lost 3, with 13 bases in between. CDR3 length: 15 residues. CDR3: CASSQTGPANEKLFF. In DNA, the CDR3 is TGCGCCAGCAGCCAAACAGGGCCGGCTAATGAAAAACTGTTTTTT.

This clone came up a few times. The chain uses TRBV24-1 and TRBJ2-2; 9 nucleotides match TRBD2. The V gene end was trimmed by 2 bases and the J gene end by 5 bases; junction bases not matched to a gene: 5. The CDR3 runs to 16 residues. Germline V lookup: CDR1 KGHDR, CDR2 SFDVKD. The DNA for the CDR3 is TGTGCCACCAGTGATTCGGCTAGCGGGGAGACCGGGGAGCTGTTTTTT. This translates into CATSDSASGETGELFF.

The chain carries TRBV12-5 and TRBJ1-3, with a tentative D call TRBD1 (6 bases). V lost 6 bases to trimming and J lost 1 base, with 10 bases between them. CDR3 length equals 14 residues. In germline, CDR1 is LGHNT, CDR2 FRNRAP. This CDR3 reads CASGRGQSGNTIYF. The CDR3 nucleotides read TGTGCTAGTGGGAGAGGACAGTCTGGAAACACCATATATTTT. Full variable domain (missing parts from reference TRBV12-5 and TRBJ1-3): DARVTQTPRHKVTEMGQEVTMRCQPILGHNTVFWYRQTMMQGLELLAYFRNRAPLDDSGMPKDRFSAEMPDATLATLKIQPSEPRDSAVYFCASGRGQSGNTIYFGEGSWLTVV.

The J gene is TRBJ2-7, the V gene TRBV7-8; maybe TRBD2 (5 bases). The CDR3 consists of 12 residues. Trimming left V 5 bases short and J 5 bases short, with 10 bases between. The germline CDR1 and CDR2 sequences are SGHVS and FQNEAQ. The CDR3 here is CASSPAGHEQYF. The CDR3 nucleotides are TGTGCCAGCAGCCCCGCGGGCCACGAGCAGTACTTC.

This chain connects TRBV7-9 to TRBJ2-7; D is ambiguous. The V and J ends lost 4 bases and 0 bases respectively, with 22 bases between them. The CDR3 sequence is 18 residues long. Per the germline V gene, CDR1 is SEHNR and CDR2 is FQNEAQ (reference sequence). Here the CDR3 reads CASSSIAPRLPDSYEQYF. Written as DNA, the CDR3 is TGTGCCAGCAGCTCTATAGCCCCGAGGCTCCCGGACTCCTACGAGCAGTACTTC.

V and J are TRBV28 and TRBJ2-2; 9 bases fit TRBD1. V gave up 7 bases and J gave up 7 bases; unmatched junction bases: 16. CDR1 is MDHEN and CDR2 is SYDVKM in the germline V gene. The CDR3 runs 17 residues. The CDR3 DNA sequence: TGTGCCAGCACTCGAAAAGGGACAGGGTTTGGTGGCGGGGAGCTGTTTTTT. Encoded protein: CASTRKGTGFGGGELFF.

The chain uses TRBV2 and TRBJ1-1, with TRBD1 matching 8 bases. This CDR3 contains 14 residues. Losses at the gene ends were 8 bases for V and 0 bases for J; bases not matched to a gene: 5. In germline, CDR1 is SNHLY, CDR2 FYNNEI. The CDR3 nucleotides are TGTGCCAGCCAAGTGGACAGGGTGAACACTGAAGCTTTCTTT. Protein sequence: CASQVDRVNTEAFF.

This chain links TRBV5-5 with TRBJ2-1, with a weak D call TRBD2 (6 bases). Germline CDR1 and CDR2: SGHKS and YYEKEE (reference sequence). V was shortened by 1 base and J by 13 bases, with 21 bases between the two germline ends. The CDR3 runs to 15 residues. The CDR3 reads CASSLSGTQVEEQFF. As DNA, the CDR3 is TGTGCCAGCAGCTTGAGTGGGACTCAAGTGGAGGAACAGTTCTTC.

This clone was seen more than once but under ten times. This chain connects TRBV4-2 to TRBJ2-1; the D gene is possibly TRBD2 (6 bases). CDR1 is LGHNA and CDR2 is YNFKEQ in the germline V gene. V shed 2 bases and J shed 1 base, with 15 bases lying between them. This CDR3 is built from 17 residues. The CDR3 DNA follows: TGTGCCAGCAGCCAATCCGCTAGCGTGAGGTCCTACAATGAGCAGTTCTTC. The encoded protein is CASSQSASVRSYNEQFF.

V and J are TRBV6-6 and TRBJ1-2; D not certain. The CDR3 is made up of 11 amino acids. Trimming removed 6 bases at V and 5 bases at J, with 7 bases between. Germline values: CDR1 MNHNY, CDR2 SVGAGI (reference sequence). The CDR3 DNA sequence: TGTGCCAGCAGCACCCAGTATGGCTACACCTTC. Protein sequence: CASSTQYGYTF.

CDR3: CASSPTDSYEQYF. The CDR3 nucleotides are TGTGCCAGCAGTCCGACAGACTCCTACGAGCAGTACTTC. V is TRBV6-5 and J is TRBJ2-7; weak D call: TRBD1 (5 bases). The length of the CDR3 is 13 residues. Germline V gene sequence: CDR1 MNHEY, CDR2 SVGAGI. V lost 5 bases and J lost 0, with 8 bases in between.

The chain recombines TRBV19 with TRBJ1-2; D perhaps matches TRBD1 (5 bases). The V gene's germline CDR1 is LNHDA and CDR2 SQIVND (reference sequence). V was shortened by 3 bases and J by 6 bases, with 23 bases between the two germline ends. The CDR3 sequence is 17 residues long. The chain's CDR3 is CASSMNRGVSSVDGYTF. The CDR3 region has the DNA TGTGCCAGTAGTATGAATCGGGGGGTTTCCTCTGTGGATGGCTACACCTTC.